This T cell receptor (beta chain) was identified during a study of T cells after yellow fever vaccination. Germline lookup yields CDR1 LNHNV and CDR2 YYDKDF (reference sequence). The CDR3 numbers 13 amino acids, ends counted. TCRdb re-analysed the 5' RACE reads in MiXCR, keeping a single row per CDR3 protein. The sample contains approximately 130,000 distinct CDR3 sequences, approximately 14% of which appear only once. Notes on this clonotype: The CDR3 does not end in the conserved phenylalanine or tryptophan, so this is likely a read error. The DNA is omitted, as the CDR3 cannot be located on it reliably, and the CDR3 follows TCRdb's listing.

The J gene is TRBJ2-7, the V gene TRBV15; TRBD2, the table's D call, was not compared with the DNA. Sequenced here: CD8+ T cells sorted from PBMCs, sampled 5 days after the yellow fever booster vaccination. The sequence was obtained from a man aged 18 to 29 who received the YFV17D yellow fever vaccine. CDR3 residues: CATSRDAGGQELL.